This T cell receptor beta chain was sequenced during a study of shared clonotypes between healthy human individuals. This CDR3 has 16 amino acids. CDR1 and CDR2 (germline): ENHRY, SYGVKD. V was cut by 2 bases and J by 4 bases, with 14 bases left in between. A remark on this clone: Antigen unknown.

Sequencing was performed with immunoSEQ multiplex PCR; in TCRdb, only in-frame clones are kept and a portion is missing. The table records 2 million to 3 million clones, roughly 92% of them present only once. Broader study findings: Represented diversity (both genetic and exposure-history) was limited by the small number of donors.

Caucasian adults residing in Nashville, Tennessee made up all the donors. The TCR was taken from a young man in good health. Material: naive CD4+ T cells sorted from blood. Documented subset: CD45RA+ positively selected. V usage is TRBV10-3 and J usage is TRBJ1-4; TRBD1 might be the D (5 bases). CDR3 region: CAISEGDGRFNEKLFF. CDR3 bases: TGTGCCATCAGTGAGGGGGACGGACGGTTTAATGAAAAACTGTTTTTT.